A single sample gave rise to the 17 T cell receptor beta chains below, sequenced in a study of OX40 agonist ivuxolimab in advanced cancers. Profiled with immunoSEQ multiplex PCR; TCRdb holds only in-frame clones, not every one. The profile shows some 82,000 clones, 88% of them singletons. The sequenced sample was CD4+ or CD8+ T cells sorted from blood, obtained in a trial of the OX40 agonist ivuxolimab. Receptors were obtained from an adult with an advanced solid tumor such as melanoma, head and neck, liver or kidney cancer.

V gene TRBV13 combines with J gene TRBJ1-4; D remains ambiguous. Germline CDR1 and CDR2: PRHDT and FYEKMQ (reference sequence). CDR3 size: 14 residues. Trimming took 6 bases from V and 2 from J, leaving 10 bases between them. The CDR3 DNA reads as TGTGCCAGCAGGGACCGCGGCACTAATGAAAAACTGTTTTTT. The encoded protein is CASRDRGTNEKLFF. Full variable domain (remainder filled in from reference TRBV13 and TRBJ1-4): AAGVIQSPRHLIKEKRETATLKCYPIPRHDTVYWYQQGPGQDPQFLISFYEKMQSDKGSIPDRFSAQQFSDYHSELNMSSLELGDSALYFCASRDRGTNEKLFFGSGTQLSVL.

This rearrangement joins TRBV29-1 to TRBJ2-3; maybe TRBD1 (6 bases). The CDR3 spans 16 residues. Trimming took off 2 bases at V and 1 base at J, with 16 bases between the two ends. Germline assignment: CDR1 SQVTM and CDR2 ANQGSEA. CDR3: CSVERSRAGGTDTQYF. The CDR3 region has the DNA TGCAGCGTTGAAAGGAGCCGGGCAGGGGGCACAGATACGCAGTATTTT.

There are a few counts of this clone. The CDR3: CASSQETGGPTEAFF. CDR3 DNA: TGCGCCAGCAGCCAAGAGACAGGGGGCCCCACTGAAGCTTTCTTT. The chain links TRBV5-1 to TRBJ1-1, with 10 bases lining up with TRBD1. The V and J ends lost 4 bases and 4 bases, in that order; junction bases with no gene match: 7. There are 15 residues in the CDR3. In germline, CDR1 is SGHRS, CDR2 YFSETQ.

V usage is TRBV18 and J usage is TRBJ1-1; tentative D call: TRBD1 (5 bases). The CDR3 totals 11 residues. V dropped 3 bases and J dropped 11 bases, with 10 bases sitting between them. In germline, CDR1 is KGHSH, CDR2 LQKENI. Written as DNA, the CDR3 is TGTGCCAGCTCACCCGGGACCCCGGCTTTCTTT. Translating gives CASSPGTPAFF.

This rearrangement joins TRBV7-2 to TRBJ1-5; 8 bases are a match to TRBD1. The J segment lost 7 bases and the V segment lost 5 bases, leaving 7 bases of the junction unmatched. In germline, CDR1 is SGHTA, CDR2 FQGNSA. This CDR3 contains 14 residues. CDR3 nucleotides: TGTGCCAGCAGCGGACGACAGGGGATGCAGCCCCAGCATTTT. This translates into CASSGRQGMQPQHF. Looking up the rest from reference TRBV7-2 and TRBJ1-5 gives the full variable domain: GAGVSQSPSNKVTEKGKDVELRCDPISGHTALYWYRQSLGQGLEFLIYFQGNSAPDKSGLPSDRFSAERTGGSVSTLTIQRTQQEDSAVYLCASSGRQGMQPQHFGDGTRLSIL.

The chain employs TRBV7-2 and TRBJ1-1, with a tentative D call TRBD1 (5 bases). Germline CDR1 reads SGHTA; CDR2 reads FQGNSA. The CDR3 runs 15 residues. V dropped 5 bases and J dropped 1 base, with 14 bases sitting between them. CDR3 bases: TGTGCCAGCAGCCTCCGTGGACAAAGGAACACTGAAGCTTTCTTT. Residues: CASSLRGQRNTEAFF. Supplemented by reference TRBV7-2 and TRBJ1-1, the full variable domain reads GAGVSQSPSNKVTEKGKDVELRCDPISGHTALYWYRQSLGQGLEFLIYFQGNSAPDKSGLPSDRFSAERTGGSVSTLTIQRTQQEDSAVYLCASSLRGQRNTEAFFGQGTRLTVV.

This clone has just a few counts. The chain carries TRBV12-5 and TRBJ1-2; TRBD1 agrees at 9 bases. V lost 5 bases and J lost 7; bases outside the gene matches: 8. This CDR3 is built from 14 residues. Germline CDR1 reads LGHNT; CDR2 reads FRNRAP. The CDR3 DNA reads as TGTGCTAGTGGTCCCCCGGGGGACAGGGTTGGCTACACCTTC. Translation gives CASGPPGDRVGYTF.

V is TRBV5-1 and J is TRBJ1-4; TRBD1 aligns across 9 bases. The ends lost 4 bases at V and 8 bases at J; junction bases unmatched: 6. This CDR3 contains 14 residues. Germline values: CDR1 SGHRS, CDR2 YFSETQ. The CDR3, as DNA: TGCGCCAGCAGCCCCGGGACAGGGTACGAAAAACTGTTTTTT. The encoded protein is CASSPGTGYEKLFF.

As DNA, the CDR3 is TGCAGCGCTGGGCCGGGACAAAATCAGCCCCAGCATTTT. The encoded protein is CSAGPGQNQPQHF. The rearrangement uses TRBV29-1 and TRBJ1-5; D might be TRBD1 (6 bases). The CDR3 runs 13 residues. CDR1 is SQVTM and CDR2 is ANQGSEA in the germline V gene. Trimming left V 7 bases short and J 4 bases short, with 14 bases between.

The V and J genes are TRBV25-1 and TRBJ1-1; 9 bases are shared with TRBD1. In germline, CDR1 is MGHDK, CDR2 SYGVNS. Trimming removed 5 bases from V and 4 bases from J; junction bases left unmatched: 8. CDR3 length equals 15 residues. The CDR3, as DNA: TGTGCCAGCAGTCCCCGGACAGGGGCGGTCACTGAAGCTTTCTTT. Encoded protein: CASSPRTGAVTEAFF.

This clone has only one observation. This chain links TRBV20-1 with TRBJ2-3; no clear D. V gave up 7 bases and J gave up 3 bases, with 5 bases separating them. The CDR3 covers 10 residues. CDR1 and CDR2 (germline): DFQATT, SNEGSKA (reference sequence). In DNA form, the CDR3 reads TGCAGTGTCCCTACAGATACGCAGTATTTT. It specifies CSVPTDTQYF.

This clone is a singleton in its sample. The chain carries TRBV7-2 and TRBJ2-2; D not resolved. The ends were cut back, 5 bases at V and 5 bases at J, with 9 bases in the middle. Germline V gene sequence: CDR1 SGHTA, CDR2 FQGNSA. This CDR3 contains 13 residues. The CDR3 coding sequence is TGTGCCAGCAGCCTCGTCAGAACCGGGGAGCTGTTTTTT. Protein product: CASSLVRTGELFF.

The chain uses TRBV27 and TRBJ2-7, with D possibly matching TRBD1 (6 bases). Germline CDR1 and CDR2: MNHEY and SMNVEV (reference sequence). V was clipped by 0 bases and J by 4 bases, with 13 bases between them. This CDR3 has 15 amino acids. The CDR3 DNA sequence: TGTGCCAGCAGTTTATCGATAGACAGGTGGTACGAGCAGTACTTC. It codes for CASSLSIDRWYEQYF.

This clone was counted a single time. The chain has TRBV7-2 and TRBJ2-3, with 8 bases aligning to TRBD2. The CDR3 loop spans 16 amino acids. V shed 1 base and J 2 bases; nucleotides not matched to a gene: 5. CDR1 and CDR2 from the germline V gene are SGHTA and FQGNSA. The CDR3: CASSLGSLAVTDTQYF. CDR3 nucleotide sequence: TGTGCCAGCAGCTTAGGTTCACTAGCGGTCACAGATACGCAGTATTTT.

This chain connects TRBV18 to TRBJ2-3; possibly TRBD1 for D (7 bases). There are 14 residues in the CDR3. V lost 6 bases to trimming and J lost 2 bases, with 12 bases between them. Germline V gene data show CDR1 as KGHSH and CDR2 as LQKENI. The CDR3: CASSAGQPTDTQYF. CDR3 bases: TGTGCCAGCTCGGCGGGACAGCCCACAGATACGCAGTATTTT.

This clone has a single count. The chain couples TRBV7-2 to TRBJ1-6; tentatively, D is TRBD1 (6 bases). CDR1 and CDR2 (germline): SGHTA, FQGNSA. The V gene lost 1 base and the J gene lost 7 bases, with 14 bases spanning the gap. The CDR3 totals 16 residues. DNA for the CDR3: TGTGCCAGCAGCTTAGAGACCGACAGGAGCAATTCACCCCTCCACTTT. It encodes CASSLETDRSNSPLHF.

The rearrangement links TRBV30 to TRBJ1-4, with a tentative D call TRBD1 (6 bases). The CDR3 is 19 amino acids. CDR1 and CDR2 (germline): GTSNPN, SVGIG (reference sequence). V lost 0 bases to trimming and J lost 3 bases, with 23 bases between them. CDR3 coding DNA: TGTGCCTGGAGTGTAAAAGGGGGGTCCAGGTACGAAGCTAATGAAAAACTGTTTTTT. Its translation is CAWSVKGGSRYEANEKLFF.